The sequence of this T cell receptor beta chain was determined in a study of beta chain features in type 1 diabetes. Overall study context: Sorted cells, some 110,000,000 in number, were examined across all samples. Study results and caveats: Shorter TCRB CDR3s, moderately but significantly so, were found in Type 1 diabetes patients in all four CD4+ subsets. Researchers could not determine here whether HLA type influences TCRB rearrangement.

Investigators reverse transcribed all isolated RNA, so they sequenced expressed TCRB transcripts. About 3.7 million reads on average were seen across naive, central memory and regulatory T cell samples. Using immunoSEQ multiplex PCR, the repertoire was profiled, and TCRdb retains in-frame clones only, with some absent. The sample has about 450,000 clones, around 10% seen once. This clone showed up just a few times. Its specificity is unknown. Germline values: CDR1 SNHLY, CDR2 FYNNEI. The CDR3 runs to 12 residues. The V and J ends lost 2 bases and 7 bases respectively, with 6 bases between them. Material: naive CD4+ T cells from blood. The clonotype originates from a young woman in good health. The chain links TRBV2 to TRBJ1-5; D unresolved. CDR3 protein: CASSESPQPQHF. As DNA, the CDR3 is TGTGCCAGCAGTGAATCACCACAGCCCCAGCATTTT.